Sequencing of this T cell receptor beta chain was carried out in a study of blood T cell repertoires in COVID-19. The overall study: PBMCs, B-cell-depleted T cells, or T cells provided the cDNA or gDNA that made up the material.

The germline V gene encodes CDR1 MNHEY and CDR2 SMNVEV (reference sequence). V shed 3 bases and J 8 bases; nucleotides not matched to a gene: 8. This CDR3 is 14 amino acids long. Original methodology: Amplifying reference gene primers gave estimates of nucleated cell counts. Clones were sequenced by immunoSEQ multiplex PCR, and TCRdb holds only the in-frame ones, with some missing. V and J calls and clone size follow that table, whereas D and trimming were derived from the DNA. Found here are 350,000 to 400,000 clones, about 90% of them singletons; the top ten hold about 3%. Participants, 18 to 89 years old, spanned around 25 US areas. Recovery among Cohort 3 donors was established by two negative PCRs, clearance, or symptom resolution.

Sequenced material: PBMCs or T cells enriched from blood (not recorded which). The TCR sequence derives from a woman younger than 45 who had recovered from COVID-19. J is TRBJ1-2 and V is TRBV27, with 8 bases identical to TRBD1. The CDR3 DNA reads TGTGCCAGCAGTTTTTTACAGGGGGGCCAAGGCTACACCTTC. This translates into CASSFLQGGQGYTF.